This T cell receptor beta chain was sequenced for a study of cytomegalovirus exposure and HLA in healthy donors. Donors in the study were healthy people who gave bone marrow. On this clone: The antigen is not known.

Both 60 Vbeta primers and 13 Jbeta primers went into the PCR. The authors' processing: An analysis performed later counted 72 million or so unique TCR beta chains (approximately 10 million of them shared). Data came from immunoSEQ multiplex PCR; TCRdb stores just in-frame clones and leaves some out. That table is the source of V, J and clone size, and D and trimming were worked out from the DNA. This sample has over 150,000 clones; around 75% occur once, and the top ten carry about 2.5%. Germline values: CDR1 SSHAT, CDR2 FNYEAQ (reference sequence). This CDR3 is 12 amino acids long. Study observations and caveats: TCR beta chains numbering some 160 were designated cytomegalovirus-associated. Available immune exposure information covered CMV serostatus only.

The source material was PBMCs. The chain uses TRBV7-7 and TRBJ1-6, with D tentatively TRBD1 (5 bases). This receptor was taken from a male donor in good health and CMV-seronegative. CDR3 sequence (DNA): TGTGCTAGGGGATCCGGAAATTCACCCCTCCACTTT. This sequence encodes CARGSGNSPLHF. The full variable domain, completed using reference TRBV7-7 and TRBJ1-6, is GAGVSQSPRYKVTKRGQDVTLRCDPISSHATLYWYQQALGQGPEFLTYFNYEAQPDKSGLPSDRFSAERPEGSISTLTIQRTEQRDSAMYRCARGSGNSPLHFGNGTRLTVT.